The entry below gives a single T cell receptor (beta chain) sequence along with its context. The repertoire was sequenced with immunoSEQ multiplex PCR; TCRdb's copy has only in-frame clones and lacks some. The data contain just under 65,000 clones, more than 60% of them singletons. The CDR3 is made up of 17 amino acids. The V and J ends lost 0 bases and 0 bases, in that order; junction bases with no gene match: 2. Germline CDR1 is SGHRS and CDR2 is YFSETQ. This sample was included in a study of blood T cell repertoires in COVID-19. The sequencing sample was made of peripheral blood. The gene calls are TRBV5-1 and TRBJ2-2; 10 bases are a match to TRBD1. The sequence was collected from a human donor in a cohort sampled during active COVID-19. CDR3 region: CASSLATGGANTGELFF. The CDR3 nucleotides read TGCGCCAGCAGCTTGGCGACAGGGGGCGCGAACACCGGGGAGCTGTTTTTT.